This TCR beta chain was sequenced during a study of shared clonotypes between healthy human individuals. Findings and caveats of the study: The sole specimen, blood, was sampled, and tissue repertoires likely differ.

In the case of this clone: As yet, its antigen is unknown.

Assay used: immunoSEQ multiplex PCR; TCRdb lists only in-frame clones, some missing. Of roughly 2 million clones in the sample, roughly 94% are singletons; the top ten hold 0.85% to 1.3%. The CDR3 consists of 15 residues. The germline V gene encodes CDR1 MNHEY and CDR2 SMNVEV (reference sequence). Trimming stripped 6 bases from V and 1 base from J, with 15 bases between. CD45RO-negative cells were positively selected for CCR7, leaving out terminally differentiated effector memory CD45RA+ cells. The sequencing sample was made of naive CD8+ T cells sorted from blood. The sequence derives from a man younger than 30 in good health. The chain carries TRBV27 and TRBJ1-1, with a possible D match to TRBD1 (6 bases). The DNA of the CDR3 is TGTGCCAGCAGAACGCCACAGGGTCGGAACACTGAAGCTTTCTTT. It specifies CASRTPQGRNTEAFF.